The source of this T cell receptor (beta chain) is a study of T cells after yellow fever vaccination. Study results and caveats: Clonotypes appearing in both CD4 and CD8 compartments existed, and their share was small.

TCRdb independently ran MiXCR on the 5' RACE reads; one entry per CDR3 protein. This table holds some 110,000 distinct CDR3 sequences, approximately 8.4% found once. The germline CDR1 and CDR2 sequences are MDHEN and SYDVKM. This CDR3 is 12 amino acids long. Trimming removed 11 bases from V and 4 bases from J; junction bases left unmatched: 5. This clonotype was seen ten or more times. The antigen is unknown. The chain couples TRBV28 to TRBJ2-7; TRBD1 matches 10 bases. The receptor was derived from a man aged 30 to 45 who received the YFV17D yellow fever vaccine. The sequencing used CD8+ T cells sorted from PBMCs, collected 45 days after the yellow fever booster vaccination. CDR3: CASRDRGYEQYF. CDR3 DNA: TGTGCCTCCCGGGACAGGGGTTACGAGCAGTACTTC.